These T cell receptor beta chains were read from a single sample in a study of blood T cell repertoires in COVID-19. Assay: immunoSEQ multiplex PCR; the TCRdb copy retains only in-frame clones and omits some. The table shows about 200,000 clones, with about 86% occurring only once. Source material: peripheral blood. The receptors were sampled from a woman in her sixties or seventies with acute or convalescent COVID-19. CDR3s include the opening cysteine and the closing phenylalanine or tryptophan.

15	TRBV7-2	CASSSDRGKNEKLFF
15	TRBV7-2	CASSPRLVRTGTQYF
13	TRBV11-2	CASSLDIFEKLFF
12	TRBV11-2	CASSDRGHGYTF
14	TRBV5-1	CASSLGQGRSSMVF
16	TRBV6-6	CASSYPRTGVSYEQYF
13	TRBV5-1	CASSSYVGQDPFF
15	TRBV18	CASSPPPGAGYGYTF
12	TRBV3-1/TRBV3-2	CASSHEGQGEYF
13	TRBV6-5	CASKITGTGELFF
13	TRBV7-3	CASTEGTNNEQFF
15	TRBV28	CASSLVDSDNSPLHF
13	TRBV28	CASSLGPWDTQYF
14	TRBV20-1	CSASQLAGSYEQYF
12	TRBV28	CASSLRQGEAFF
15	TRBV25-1	CASTTVRGGGEKLFF
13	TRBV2	CASARQGYNEQFF
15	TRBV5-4	CASSTLQGARAPLHF
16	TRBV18	CASSPVTSGVADTQYF
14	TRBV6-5	CASRGDRRPYEQYF
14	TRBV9	CASSVAQGTYGYTF
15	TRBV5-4	CASSRPDRGSYEQYF
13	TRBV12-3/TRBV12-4	CASSFGVGQPQHF
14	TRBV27	CASSKGRGGETQYF
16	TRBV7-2	CASSLVSSGRADTQYF
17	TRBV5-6	CASSPPPGTGPEETQYF
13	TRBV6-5	CASSYSAGQPQHF
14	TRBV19	CASSRAGGGETQYF
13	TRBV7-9	CASTLGGGSPLHF
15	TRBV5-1	CASSLQGTGGGEQFF
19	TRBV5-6	CASSLALLAGGWGTDTQYF
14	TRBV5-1	CASSWGGEDTEAFF
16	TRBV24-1	CATSDSGRTSNQPQHF
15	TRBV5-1	CASSETGSGGNTIYF
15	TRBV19	CASRHTGSSGNTIYF
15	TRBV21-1	CASSPSRRVNTEAFF
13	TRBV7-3	CASSVQRNTEAFF
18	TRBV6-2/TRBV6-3	CASSYSISGAKDRQPQHF
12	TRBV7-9	CASSSQVPGYTF
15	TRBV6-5	CASGLITQGTLRQFF
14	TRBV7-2	CASRIDRAAKTQYF
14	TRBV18	CASSPGQGTDTQYF
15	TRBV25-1	CASSGPGQVWETQYF
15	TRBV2	CAIKPRDRASYEQYF
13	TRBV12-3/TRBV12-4	CASSLPGNYGYTF
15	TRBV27	CASRGTWRANEKLFF
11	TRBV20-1	CSARGGEKLFF